This T cell receptor beta chain was identified during a study of Ad26.COV2.S vaccination and SARS-CoV-2 variants. Study information: A COV1001 Ad26.COV2.S trial-arm participant provided the sample. Into the muscle, Ad26.COV2.S was dosed once or twice, 56 days apart.

The length of the CDR3 is 13 residues. CDR1 MNHEY and CDR2 SVGAGI come from the germline V gene. Trimming removed 6 bases at V and 3 bases at J, with 9 bases between. This sample's treatment: some 20 received Ad26.COV2.S at low or high dose, single or two shots; five or six received placebo; per-sample allocation not given. The investigators took samples on day 63 after the first vaccine or placebo injection. An Ad26 vector was used to express Wuhan-strain SARS-CoV-2 spike as the vaccine. The table came from immunoSEQ multiplex PCR; TCRdb's copy has only in-frame clones and leaves some out. Here the sample spans about 400,000 clones, roughly four fifths being singletons.

The receptor comes from a person between 18 and 65 years old who received the Ad26.COV2.S COVID-19 vaccine or a placebo. The material was peripheral blood, obtained in a trial of Ad26.COV2.S vaccine versus placebo. The rearrangement links TRBV6-5 to TRBJ2-1; maybe TRBD2 (5 bases). The CDR3 spells CASRDSDYNEQFF. The CDR3 bases are TGTGCCAGCAGGGATAGCGACTACAATGAGCAGTTCTTC.